These 26 T cell receptor beta chains came from one sample sequenced in a study of cytomegalovirus exposure and HLA in healthy donors. PCR employed 60 Vbeta and 13 Jbeta primers. Clones were read by immunoSEQ multiplex PCR, and TCRdb kept only the in-frame ones, dropping some. Of roughly 220,000 clones listed, about four fifths were seen once; the top ten hold 2.9%. The source material was PBMCs. These receptors originate from a man aged 30 to 45 in good health and CMV-seronegative.

The chain links TRBV6-5 to TRBJ2-7, with TRBD1 as a possible D gene (6 bases). From germline, CDR1 is MNHEY and CDR2 SVGAGI. The CDR3 sequence is 15 residues long. The V end was cut by 0 bases, the J end by 2 bases, with 11 bases between. CDR3 sequence: CASSYSPRGTYEQYF. In nucleotides, the CDR3 is TGTGCCAGCAGTTACTCGCCAAGGGGGACCTACGAGCAGTACTTC.

In this sample, this clone turned up once. The CDR3 coding sequence is TGCGCCAGCAGTCAAATGGCAGGGGATTACGAGCAGTACTTC. The encoded protein is CASSQMAGDYEQYF. The gene calls are TRBV23-1 and TRBJ2-7; D is perhaps TRBD1 (6 bases). TRBV23-1 is noted as an ORF with a role that remains uncertain. The CDR3 extends over 14 amino acids. The V end was cut by 2 bases, the J end by 4 bases, with 12 bases between.

This clone was recorded once. The rearrangement joins TRBV4-1 to TRBJ1-5; D remains unclear. The CDR3 has 15 residues. Germline values: CDR1 MGHRA, CDR2 YSYEKL. V was cut by 4 bases and J by 0 bases, with 10 bases left in between. The CDR3 sequence: CASSLDLDSNQPQHF. CDR3 nucleotides: TGCGCCAGCAGCCTTGACTTGGATAGCAATCAGCCCCAGCATTTT.

This clone was observed a few times. V is TRBV4-1 and J is TRBJ1-6; 10 nucleotides match TRBD1. Trimming took 1 base from V and 1 from J; bases not matched to a gene: 10. In germline, CDR1 is MGHRA, CDR2 YSYEKL. This CDR3 has 20 amino acids. The CDR3 DNA sequence: TGCGCCAGCAGCCAAGTTCCGGGACAGGGGTCGTTATCCTATAATTCACCCCTCCACTTT. Its translation: CASSQVPGQGSLSYNSPLHF.

Of note for this clone: Compared with germline, one end of the junction differs, possibly owing to a read error. The chain couples TRBV7-9 to TRBJ2-7; possibly TRBD1 for D (6 bases). There are 14 residues in the CDR3. The germline gives CDR1 SEHNR, CDR2 FQNEAQ (reference sequence). The CDR3: CASSLDHMGAPENF. As DNA, the CDR3 is TGTGCCAGCAGCTTGGACCACATGGGGGCCCCCGAAAACTTC.

The chain joins TRBV2 to TRBJ2-7, with D maybe TRBD2 (6 bases). The CDR3 sequence is 15 residues long. Germline-derived CDR1 and CDR2 are SNHLY and FYNNEI. V lost 2 bases and J 2 bases, leaving 13 bases between the germline ends. The CDR3 nucleotides read TGTGCCAGCAGTGAATGGAGGGCAGCAACCTACGAGCAGTACTTC. It codes for CASSEWRAATYEQYF.

This clone occurred a few times. The chain couples TRBV11-2 to TRBJ2-5; 7 bases map to TRBD2. J lost 5 bases, V lost 5 bases, and 14 bases had no gene match. Germline V CDR1 and CDR2: SGHAT, FQNNGV. The length of the CDR3 is 16 residues. DNA of the CDR3: TGTGCCAGCAGCGCTACCCGACTAGCCAATGTCGAGACCCAGTACTTC. Residues: CASSATRLANVETQYF.

This sequence joins TRBV5-6 and TRBJ2-7; TRBD1 matches at 8 bases. The CDR3 has 13 amino acids. The germline CDR1 and CDR2 sequences are SGHDT and YYEEEE. After removal of 4 bases from V and 4 bases from J, the junction contained 4 bases not matched to a gene. The CDR3 DNA sequence: TGTGCCAGCAGCCCAGACAGGGGATACGAGCAGTACTTC. Translated, it gives CASSPDRGYEQYF.

V usage is TRBV5-8 and J usage is TRBJ2-7; weak D call: TRBD1 (6 bases). Germline CDR1 and CDR2: SGHTS and YDEGEE. Trimming left V 1 base short and J 3 bases short, with 20 bases between. This CDR3 has 17 residues. CDR3 DNA: TGTGCCAGCAGCTTGCTTCGAGGCCAGGGGTATTTCTACGAGCAGTACTTC. Amino acids: CASSLLRGQGYFYEQYF.

The chain is built from TRBV27 and TRBJ1-6; 9 bases line up with TRBD1. CDR3 length: 13 amino acids. With 11 bases clipped from V and 8 bases from J, the junction kept 7 bases outside the gene matches. The germline gives CDR1 MNHEY, CDR2 SMNVEV (reference sequence). The CDR3 DNA reads TGTGCCGTTCGACAGGGGGTAGATTCACCCCTCCACTTT. This encodes CAVRQGVDSPLHF.

V gene TRBV9 combines with J gene TRBJ1-4; D uncertain. The CDR3 has 15 residues. Between the trimmed V and J ends, which lost 4 bases and 5 bases, there was a span of 15 bases. The germline V gene encodes CDR1 SGDLS and CDR2 YYNGEE. The CDR3 loop reads CASSLSLGVNEKLFF. The CDR3 DNA sequence: TGTGCCAGCAGCTTATCCTTGGGAGTGAATGAAAAACTGTTTTTT. The complete variable domain, with remaining parts taken from reference TRBV9 and TRBJ1-4, reads DSGVTQTPKHLITATGQRVTLRCSPRSGDLSVYWYQQSLDQGLQFLIQYYNGEERAKGNILERFSAQQFPDLHSELNLSSLELGDSALYFCASSLSLGVNEKLFFGSGTQLSVL.

V gene TRBV4-1 combines with J gene TRBJ2-5; 8 bases map to TRBD1. Germline loops: CDR1 MGHRA, CDR2 YSYEKL. CDR3 length equals 14 residues. The V and J ends lost 6 bases and 1 base, in that order; junction bases with no gene match: 4. CDR3 nucleotides: TGCGCCAGCAGGGACAGGGTGAGCCAAGAGACCCAGTACTTC. Protein: CASRDRVSQETQYF.

To note about this clone: Distinct nucleotide sequences in the sample also encode this CDR3. V and J are TRBV19 and TRBJ1-1; no reliable D call. The germline V gene encodes CDR1 LNHDA and CDR2 SQIVND (reference sequence). V gave up 3 bases and J gave up 1 base, with 6 bases separating them. The CDR3 contains 13 residues. The CDR3 is CASSIRGNTEAFF. The CDR3 DNA reads TGTGCCAGTAGTATCCGGGGGAACACTGAAGCTTTCTTT.

This clone was observed once. The chain joins TRBV5-6 to TRBJ1-2; D unclear. This CDR3 comprises 12 residues. Germline values: CDR1 SGHDT, CDR2 YYEEEE. Trimming shortened V by 0 bases and J by 9 bases, and 9 bases separated the two germline ends. The CDR3, as DNA: TGTGCCAGCAGCTTGGATCCGGGGAGCTACACCTTC. Protein: CASSLDPGSYTF.

J is TRBJ1-6 and V is TRBV6-1; D is possibly TRBD1 (6 bases). Germline V CDR1 and CDR2: MNHNS, SASEGT. The V gene lost 3 bases and the J gene lost 7 bases, with 13 bases spanning the gap. This CDR3 comprises 15 residues. The CDR3 region has the DNA TGTGCCAGCAGTGACCAGGGGAGTGTAAATTCACCCCTCCACTTT. Protein product: CASSDQGSVNSPLHF.

V gene TRBV5-1 combines with J gene TRBJ1-2, with 8 bases identical to TRBD1. This CDR3 contains 16 residues. Germline CDR1 and CDR2: SGHRS and YFSETQ. The V and J ends lost 1 base and 3 bases, in that order; junction bases with no gene match: 8. CDR3 amino acids: CASSLIGQGADYGYTF. CDR3 DNA: TGCGCCAGCAGCTTGATCGGACAGGGCGCGGACTATGGCTACACCTTC.

As regards this clone: Compared with germline, one end of the junction differs, possibly owing to a read error. The chain has TRBV6-5 and TRBJ1-5, with 7 bases identical to TRBD1. This CDR3 region has 15 residues. Germline assignment: CDR1 MNHEY and CDR2 SVGAGI. The DNA for the CDR3 is TGTGCCAGCAGTCGACAGGGTTTTAGCAGTCAGCCCCAGCATTTT. Translating gives CASSRQGFSSQPQHF.

The CDR3, as DNA: TGTGCCAGCAGTTTATTACGGCCGGGGGGTGGCGCTAACTATGGCTACACCTTC. The encoded protein is CASSLLRPGGGANYGYTF. This rearrangement joins TRBV27 to TRBJ1-2; a weak D match, TRBD1 (5 bases). CDR1 is MNHEY, CDR2 SMNVEV, per germline (reference sequence). CDR3 length: 18 amino acids. Trimming removed 1 base at V and 0 bases at J, with 18 bases between.

J is TRBJ2-5 and V is TRBV27, with 7 bases identical to TRBD2. Per the germline V gene, CDR1 is MNHEY and CDR2 is SMNVEV (reference sequence). CDR3 length: 15 residues. V dropped 2 bases and J dropped 4; count of bases not matched to a gene: 7. In DNA form, the CDR3 reads TGTGCCAGCAGTTTAAGGTGGGGGGGTCGAGAGACCCAGTACTTC. Amino acids: CASSLRWGGRETQYF.

The chain combines TRBV29-1 with TRBJ2-2; TRBD2 aligns across 13 bases. The CDR3 is 14 residues long. V lost 6 bases, J lost 7 bases, and 5 bases stayed unmatched. Germline V gene data show CDR1 as SQVTM and CDR2 as ANQGSEA. Written as DNA, the CDR3 is TGCAGCGTACTAGCGGGGGGGCTCCACGGGGAGCTGTTTTTT. This sequence encodes CSVLAGGLHGELFF.

V is TRBV5-6 and J is TRBJ1-1, with 7 bases matching TRBD1. This CDR3 has 16 amino acids. Germline V lookup: CDR1 SGHDT, CDR2 YYEEEE. V shed 4 bases, J shed 1 base, and the junction held 10 bases outside the gene matches. The CDR3 DNA reads as TGTGCCAGCAGCCGTGGGGGACAGACTTGGAACACTGAAGCTTTCTTT. Its translation is CASSRGGQTWNTEAFF.

The chain links TRBV7-9 to TRBJ2-7; D unclear. The CDR3 consists of 14 residues. Trimming stripped 2 bases from V and 4 bases from J, with 12 bases between. The V gene's germline CDR1 is SEHNR and CDR2 FQNEAQ (reference sequence). CDR3 sequence (DNA): TGTGCCAGCAGCTTAACTATGCGATCGTACGAGCAGTACTTC. Protein sequence: CASSLTMRSYEQYF.

The V gene is TRBV5-1, the J gene TRBJ1-1; 9 bases are a match to TRBD1. Germline values: CDR1 SGHRS, CDR2 YFSETQ. This CDR3 contains 18 residues. The trim removed 4 bases at V and 1 base at J, leaving 14 bases unmatched. CDR3 sequence (DNA): TGCGCCAGCAGCCCGGGGACAGGGAGAGGGAAGTGGAACACTGAAGCTTTCTTT. This sequence encodes CASSPGTGRGKWNTEAFF.

The J gene is TRBJ1-2, the V gene TRBV5-8, with D perhaps TRBD1 (5 bases). From germline, CDR1 is SGHTS and CDR2 YDEGEE. Trimming left V 4 bases short and J 6 bases short, with 16 bases between. The CDR3 length is 14 residues. CDR3 region: CASSHDRWGDGYTF. The CDR3 DNA follows: TGTGCCAGCAGCCACGACCGGTGGGGGGATGGCTACACCTTC.

This chain uses TRBV19 with TRBJ1-1, with D uncertain. This CDR3 is 13 amino acids long. V lost 7 bases, J lost 0 bases, and 9 bases lay in between. Germline-derived CDR1 and CDR2 are LNHDA and SQIVND (reference sequence). In DNA, the CDR3 is TGTGCCAGTACCAACAACCTGAACACTGAAGCTTTCTTT. Translation: CASTNNLNTEAFF.

The chain links TRBV7-9 to TRBJ1-6, with TRBD1 matching over 8 bases. CDR3 length: 15 amino acids. Germline lookup yields CDR1 SEHNR and CDR2 FQNEAQ (reference sequence). V dropped 1 base and J dropped 8; count of bases not matched to a gene: 4. The CDR3 loop is CASSLGGDRYSPLHF. In DNA, the CDR3 is TGTGCCAGCAGCTTAGGGGGGGACAGGTATTCACCCCTCCACTTT.